Reported below is one TCR beta chain. Its antigen is as yet unknown. The sample belongs to a study of OX40 agonist ivuxolimab in advanced cancers. Study findings and constraints: The authors also found low normalized T-cell clonal expansion in some nonresponders.

Using immunoSEQ multiplex PCR, the repertoire was profiled, and TCRdb retains in-frame clones only, with some absent. The profile covers 42,000 or so clones, with more than 75% appearing a single time and 15% taken by the ten largest. This CDR3 contains 17 residues. V lost 5 bases, J lost 4 bases, and 11 bases stayed unmatched. The V gene's germline CDR1 is SGHNT and CDR2 YENEEA. Sequenced material: CD4+ or CD8+ T cells sorted from blood, taken in a trial of the OX40 agonist ivuxolimab. The chain recombines TRBV11-3 with TRBJ2-2; the match to TRBD1 covers 9 bases. The clonotype originates from an adult with an advanced solid tumor such as melanoma, head and neck, liver or kidney cancer. The CDR3 DNA sequence: TGTGCCAGCAGCCGACCGGGACAGGGTATTTTCACCGGGGAGCTGTTTTTT. Its protein is CASSRPGQGIFTGELFF.